The T cell receptor (beta chain) under discussion was sequenced for a study of control samples from healthy donors and cancer patients. Method: immunoSEQ multiplex PCR; TCRdb's copy keeps in-frame clones and lacks some. This table has 100,000 to 150,000 clones, more than 75% appearing once. The CDR3 contains 15 residues. Germline lookup yields CDR1 SEHNR and CDR2 FQNEAQ (reference sequence). The V end was cut by 1 base, the J end by 2 bases, with 12 bases between. This rearrangement joins TRBV7-9 to TRBJ2-7, with unresolved D. Sequencing input: blood. The sequence derives from a man aged 35 to 55 in good health. The CDR3 bases are TGTGCCAGCAGCTTAGTCCGCGACATTGCCTACGAGCAGTACTTC. Translated: CASSLVRDIAYEQYF.